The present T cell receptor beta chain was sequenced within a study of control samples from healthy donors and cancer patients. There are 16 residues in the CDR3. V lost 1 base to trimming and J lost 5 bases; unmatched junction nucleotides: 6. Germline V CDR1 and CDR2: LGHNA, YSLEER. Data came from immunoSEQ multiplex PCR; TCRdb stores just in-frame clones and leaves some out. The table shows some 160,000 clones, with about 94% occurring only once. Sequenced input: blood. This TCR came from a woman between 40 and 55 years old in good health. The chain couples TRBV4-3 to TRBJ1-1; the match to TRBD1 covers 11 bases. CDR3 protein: CASSQAGQGVKTEAFF. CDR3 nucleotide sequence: TGCGCCAGCAGCCAAGCGGGACAGGGGGTTAAGACTGAAGCTTTCTTT.